The 21 T cell receptor beta chains in this list originate from one sample, sequenced in a study of CD8+ T cells in alopecia areata (dated by TCRdb to the late 2010s). Per the publication, the time point label means: baseline before oral tofacitinib. Receptor amplification or capture employed the immunoSEQ multiplex PCR assay. RNA was extracted from all samples and reverse transcribed into cDNA, which served as template for TCR sequencing. TCRdb mirrors the immuneACCESS table, restricted to in-frame sequences. Some clones are absent from its copies; in checked studies, under half trace to an unresolved V gene, and the reason for the others is unknown. Within this sample are about 140,000 clones, with about 60% of them counted one time only. The biggest ten clones account for 5% to 7% of the sample. Material: CD4+ T cells sorted from blood, obtained at week 0. All receptors derive from a human donor with alopecia areata.

This clone was detected a few times. Within the sample, other DNA sequences also encode this same CDR3. The chain recombines TRBV27 with TRBJ2-5; unclear D gene. Trimming cost V 5 bases and J 5 bases, with 12 bases left between them. The CDR3 extends over 13 amino acids. Germline CDR1 MNHEY, CDR2 SMNVEV (reference sequence). The DNA for the CDR3 is TGTGCCAGCAGTCCAAGGGTCCGGGAGACCCAGTACTTC. Its translation is CASSPRVRETQYF.

This clone was seen a handful of times. The chain combines TRBV14 with TRBJ1-1, with D unclear. Between the trimmed V and J ends, which lost 7 bases and 6 bases, there was a span of 9 bases. Germline lookup yields CDR1 SGHDN and CDR2 FVKESK. This CDR3 region has 11 residues. CDR3 nucleotide sequence: TGTGCCAGCATCAGAAACGCTGAAGCTTTCTTT. Its translation: CASIRNAEAFF.

The gene calls are TRBV7-8 and TRBJ1-6; 8 positions agree with TRBD1. J lost 9 bases, V lost 5 bases, and 6 bases had no gene match. The CDR3 runs to 14 residues. Germline assignment: CDR1 SGHVS and CDR2 FQNEAQ. In DNA form, the CDR3 reads TGTGCCAGCAGCCCGGACAGGGTCGCTTCACCCCTCCACTTT. The encoded protein is CASSPDRVASPLHF.

The chain uses TRBV30 and TRBJ1-5; D ambiguous. Germline values: CDR1 GTSNPN, CDR2 SVGIG (reference sequence). The length of the CDR3 is 12 residues. V was pared by 2 bases and J by 5 bases, with 7 bases between. The CDR3 DNA sequence: TGTGCCTGGAGTCTGACCGATCAGCCCCAGCATTTT. This sequence encodes CAWSLTDQPQHF.

This clone has just one count. The CDR3 reads CASSAGTGINQPQHF. CDR3 bases: TGTGCCAGCAGCGCCGGGACAGGGATCAATCAGCCCCAGCATTTT. The chain recombines TRBV2 with TRBJ1-5, with TRBD1 identical over 9 bases. J gave up 3 bases and V 6 bases, and 6 bases lay outside the gene matches. Germline CDR1 is SNHLY and CDR2 is FYNNEI. This CDR3 contains 15 residues.

At least ten counts were recorded for this clone. The CDR3 spells CASSPPARGSPLHF. In DNA form, the CDR3 reads TGTGCCAGCAGTCCCCCTGCACGGGGGTCACCCCTCCACTTT. The chain joins TRBV28 to TRBJ1-6, with D perhaps TRBD1 (5 bases). Germline V lookup: CDR1 MDHEN, CDR2 SYDVKM. CDR3 size: 14 residues. With 5 bases removed from V and 10 bases from J, the gap between germline ends came to 15 bases. Combining the CDR3 with reference TRBV28 and TRBJ1-6 gives the whole variable domain DVKVTQSSRYLVKRTGEKVFLECVQDMDHENMFWYRQDPGLGLRLIYFSYDVKMKEKGDIPEGYSVSREKKERFSLILESASTNQTSMYLCASSPPARGSPLHFGNGTRLTVT.

The gene calls are TRBV30 and TRBJ1-5, with 11 nucleotides matching TRBD1. Germline CDR1 reads GTSNPN; CDR2 reads SVGIG (reference sequence). The CDR3 loop spans 15 amino acids. V was clipped by 1 base and J by 6 bases; unmatched bases: 5. CDR3: CAWSGGQGARQPQHF. CDR3 sequence (DNA): TGTGCCTGGAGTGGCGGACAGGGGGCCCGTCAGCCCCAGCATTTT.

Only a few counts were recorded for this clone. The V gene is TRBV5-1, the J gene TRBJ1-6, with D possibly TRBD1 on 5 matching bases. CDR1 SGHRS and CDR2 YFSETQ come from the germline V gene. V lost 4 bases to trimming and J lost 6 bases, with 11 bases between them. There are 14 residues in the CDR3. CDR3 coding DNA: TGCGCCAGCAGCGGGGGGACTCCTAATTCACCCCTCCACTTT. Its translation: CASSGGTPNSPLHF.

V usage is TRBV6-1 and J usage is TRBJ2-5; 7 nucleotides line up with TRBD2. This CDR3 is built from 15 residues. Germline V CDR1 and CDR2: MNHNS, SASEGT. V dropped 4 bases and J dropped 0; count of bases not matched to a gene: 5. CDR3 in amino acids: CASSATSAYQETQYF. CDR3 sequence (DNA): TGTGCCAGCAGTGCTACTAGCGCGTACCAAGAGACCCAGTACTTC.

The V gene is TRBV5-1, the J gene TRBJ2-7; D unresolved. Germline CDR1 is SGHRS and CDR2 is YFSETQ. Trimming removed 0 bases from V and 3 bases from J, with 10 bases in between. This CDR3 spans 14 amino acids. DNA of the CDR3: TGCGCCAGCAGCTTGGAAGGCAGAGACTACGAGCAGTACTTC. Protein sequence: CASSLEGRDYEQYF.

The rearrangement joins TRBV2 to TRBJ2-3; TRBD1 matches at 12 bases. Per the germline V gene, CDR1 is SNHLY and CDR2 is FYNNEI. CDR3 length: 16 residues. V lost 7 bases, J lost 4 bases, and 9 bases stayed unmatched. The CDR3 loop is CASIRGTGGRSDTQYF. CDR3 DNA: TGTGCCAGCATTCGAGGGACAGGGGGCCGCTCAGATACGCAGTATTTT.

The chain uses TRBV4-2 and TRBJ2-1; 8 nucleotides align to TRBD2. Germline V gene lookup returns CDR1 LGHNA and CDR2 YNFKEQ. The length of the CDR3 is 20 residues. Losses at the gene ends were 2 bases for V and 0 bases for J; bases not matched to a gene: 15. The CDR3 is CASSQPTASGPSHSYNEQFF. Here the CDR3 DNA reads TGTGCCAGCAGCCAACCGACGGCTAGCGGGCCCTCGCACTCCTACAATGAGCAGTTCTTC.

This chain uses TRBV29-1 with TRBJ2-3; a possible D gene is TRBD2 (6 bases). The CDR3 loop spans 13 amino acids. Trimming removed 5 bases at V and 3 bases at J, with 12 bases between. The germline gives CDR1 SQVTM, CDR2 ANQGSEA. This CDR3 reads CSVRDFGTDTQYF. Here the CDR3 DNA reads TGCAGCGTTAGGGACTTCGGTACAGATACGCAGTATTTT.

V is TRBV29-1 and J is TRBJ2-7, with 8 positions matching TRBD2. Looked up from germline, CDR1 is SQVTM and CDR2 is ANQGSEA. V lost 8 bases and J lost 3; bases outside the gene matches: 15. The CDR3 loop spans 15 amino acids. The CDR3 loop is CSPGGGRQSLYEQYF. CDR3 nucleotides: TGCAGCCCCGGGGGGGGCCGACAGTCCCTCTACGAGCAGTACTTC.

This clone was observed a handful of times. The chain recombines TRBV28 with TRBJ1-2; no reliable D call. From germline, CDR1 is MDHEN and CDR2 SYDVKM. V was clipped by 10 bases and J by 6 bases, with 15 bases between them. CDR3 length: 12 residues. CDR3 coding DNA: TGTGCCACCCTTCTGCCCCCGGATGGCTACACCTTC. It yields the protein CATLLPPDGYTF.

This chain links TRBV30 with TRBJ2-5, with a weak D call TRBD2 (5 bases). Looked up from germline, CDR1 is GTSNPN and CDR2 is SVGIG (reference sequence). V shed 2 bases and J shed 4 bases, with 11 bases lying between them. This CDR3 is built from 13 residues. DNA of the CDR3: TGTGCCTGGAGTTTGGCAGGAGGAGAGACCCAGTACTTC. Its translation: CAWSLAGGETQYF.

The chain uses TRBV5-1 and TRBJ1-2; D remains unclear. Germline CDR1 is SGHRS and CDR2 is YFSETQ. V was shortened by 3 bases and J by 4 bases, with 10 bases between the two germline ends. This CDR3 contains 13 residues. In DNA, the CDR3 is TGCGCCAGCAGCTCCGACGCAACCTATGGCTACACCTTC. Translation: CASSSDATYGYTF.

This chain joins TRBV10-3 and TRBJ1-1; 7 bases agree with TRBD1. Germline V gives CDR1 ENHRY, CDR2 SYGVKD. The V and J ends lost 10 bases and 4 bases, in that order; junction bases with no gene match: 6. The CDR3 loop spans 12 amino acids. CDR3 DNA: TGTGCCACAGGGGGTTCGGGCACTGAAGCTTTCTTT. This codes for CATGGSGTEAFF.

This sequence joins TRBV6-5 and TRBJ1-2, with D possibly TRBD1 on 6 matching bases. Germline assignment: CDR1 MNHEY and CDR2 SVGAGI. V was cut by 6 bases and J by 8 bases, with 16 bases left in between. CDR3 size: 13 residues. Here the CDR3 reads CASSPSRTVGYTF. CDR3 coding DNA: TGTGCCAGCAGCCCTTCGAGGACAGTGGGCTACACCTTC.

The rearrangement joins TRBV13 to TRBJ1-6; possibly TRBD1 for D (6 bases). The CDR3 is made up of 16 amino acids. The germline CDR1 and CDR2 sequences are PRHDT and FYEKMQ (reference sequence). Trimming cost V 5 bases and J 8 bases, with 19 bases left between them. Written as DNA, the CDR3 is TGTGCCAGCAGCGGGGGCGCCGGGAGGGCCCATTCACCCCTCCACTTT. Translating gives CASSGGAGRAHSPLHF.

The V call is TRBV29-1, the J call TRBJ2-3, with 13 bases matching TRBD2. After removal of 6 bases from V and 1 base from J, the junction contained 4 bases not matched to a gene. There are 15 residues in the CDR3. Per germline, CDR1 SQVTM and CDR2 ANQGSEA. CDR3 residues: CSVAGTSGGTDTQYF. CDR3 DNA: TGCAGCGTCGCGGGGACTAGCGGGGGCACAGATACGCAGTATTTT.